This passage covers 9 T cell receptor beta chains from one sample sequenced in a study of T cell repertoires in ileal Crohn's disease. Assay: immunoSEQ multiplex PCR; the TCRdb copy retains only in-frame clones and omits some. The sample records some 14,000 clones, 87% being singletons. Sequencing was carried out using ileal tissue. Source of these receptors: an adult with Crohn's disease.

This chain links TRBV19 with TRBJ1-3; no clear D gene. V shed 9 bases and J shed 3 bases, with 21 bases lying between them. The CDR3 runs to 16 residues. Looked up from germline, CDR1 is LNHDA and CDR2 is SQIVND (reference sequence). The CDR3 sequence is CASAYGSKKIGNTIYF. CDR3 nucleotides: TGTGCCAGCGCCTACGGGTCCAAGAAGATTGGAAACACCATATATTTT.

This rearrangement joins TRBV5-1 to TRBJ2-1; 8 bases fit TRBD2. Looked up from germline, CDR1 is SGHRS and CDR2 is YFSETQ. This CDR3 contains 15 residues. The V gene end was trimmed by 0 bases and the J gene end by 8 bases; junction bases not matched to a gene: 7. The DNA of the CDR3 is TGCGCCAGCAGCTTGGAAGCTGGCGGGAGGTATGAGCAGTTCTTC. It yields the protein CASSLEAGGRYEQFF.

This chain connects TRBV5-1 to TRBJ2-7; D remains ambiguous. Germline V gene data show CDR1 as SGHRS and CDR2 as YFSETQ. CDR3 size: 11 residues. Trimming cost V 3 bases and J 4 bases, with 5 bases left between them. This chain's CDR3 is CASSSQYEQYF. The DNA of the CDR3 is TGCGCCAGCAGCTCTCAGTACGAGCAGTACTTC.

CDR3 sequence reads: CASGNSGGANEQFF. The CDR3 DNA is TGTGCCAGCGGGAATAGCGGGGGGGCCAATGAGCAGTTCTTC. The rearrangement links TRBV6-6 to TRBJ2-1; TRBD2 aligns across 11 bases. Germline V gives CDR1 MNHNY, CDR2 SVGAGI (reference sequence). The junction had 6 bases not matched to a gene; V was cut back by 8 bases and J by 6 bases. This CDR3 region has 14 residues.

This clone was seen only once. V and J are TRBV5-4 and TRBJ1-4; a weak D match, TRBD1 (5 bases). This CDR3 has 14 residues. Germline lookup yields CDR1 SGHNT and CDR2 YYREEE (reference sequence). V lost 4 bases, J lost 4 bases, and 11 bases lay in between. The CDR3 DNA reads TGTGCCAGCAGCCTTGACAGATATAATGAAAAACTGTTTTTT. It yields the protein CASSLDRYNEKLFF.

V gene TRBV7-3 combines with J gene TRBJ2-3; 9 nucleotides align to TRBD1. J was trimmed by 9 bases and V by 4 bases; bases with no gene match: 11. The CDR3 runs 15 residues. The germline V gene encodes CDR1 SGHTA and CDR2 FQGTGA. CDR3 nucleotides: TGTGCCAGCAGCTCCGGGACAGGGACCCTGGGGACGCAGTATTTT. Translating it yields CASSSGTGTLGTQYF.

V is TRBV4-1 and J is TRBJ2-7; D unresolved. The CDR3 runs to 14 residues. Germline CDR1 reads MGHRA; CDR2 reads YSYEKL. V was pared by 1 base and J by 0 bases, with 7 bases between. Written as DNA, the CDR3 is TGCGCCAGCAGCCAAGTCCAGGCCTCCTACGAGCAGTACTTC. Residues: CASSQVQASYEQYF.

V gene TRBV4-2 combines with J gene TRBJ1-1; 10 bases match TRBD1. Germline CDR1 and CDR2: LGHNA and YNFKEQ. The CDR3 loop spans 16 amino acids. The J segment lost 3 bases and the V segment lost 0 bases, leaving 4 bases of the junction unmatched. The CDR3 is CASSQDGGTGDTEAFF. The CDR3 DNA reads as TGTGCCAGCAGCCAAGATGGAGGGACAGGGGACACTGAAGCTTTCTTT.

This clone was detected only a few times. V usage is TRBV5-1 and J usage is TRBJ2-7; 7 nucleotides align to TRBD1. V shed 0 bases and J 2 bases; nucleotides not matched to a gene: 5. The CDR3 loop spans 15 amino acids. CDR1 is SGHRS and CDR2 is YFSETQ in the germline V gene. CDR3 protein: CASSLGGTAPYEQYF. CDR3 in DNA: TGCGCCAGCAGCTTGGGGGGGACAGCCCCCTACGAGCAGTACTTC.